Given below is one T cell receptor beta chain in context. No cognate antigen has been identified for it. Base qualities are not at hand, and no much larger clone is one base apart. The library was obtained by 5' RACE. Sequenced on a NextSeq 500. The TCR library protocol attached unique molecular identifiers to individual cDNA molecules to correct for sequencing error and PCR bias. Both TCR alpha and beta chains were sequenced, and tight co-correlation was observed between alpha and beta sequence abundances in each sample. In the original analysis: Decombinator V4 was used to annotate the V gene, J gene and CDR3 of the TCR sequences. Expanded TCRs were defined as changing significantly between any two time points under a Poisson model with p below 0.0001. TCR abundances were normalised to the total number of TCRs sequenced in each sample and reported as counts per million. TRAV1-2 paired with TRAJ12, TRAJ20 or TRAJ33 defined MAIT TCRs, while TRAV10 paired with TRAJ18 defined iNKT TCRs. VDJdb, accessed 1 November 2021, was searched for CMV, EBV and SARS-CoV-2 annotated TCRs, with TCRs annotated for multiple antigens excluded. TCRdb redid the processing of the public reads, applying fastp at Q25 and MiXCR, and retained in-frame beta chains. Identical CDR3 protein sequences are pooled into one entry, listed with their most common genes and DNA. TCRdb, not the authors, supplied the V and J calls. This sample is represented by 87,000 or so distinct CDR3 sequences; 10% to 15% of them were singletons. The top ten clonotypes cover approximately 7% of the sample.

This entry comes from a study of early T cells in non-severe SARS-CoV-2 infection (dated by TCRdb to the early 2020s). In the study overall: Bulk RNA from unsorted whole blood was used for TCR sequencing, so alpha and beta chains could not be paired.

The CDR3 starts with the cysteine, ends with the phenylalanine, and has 14 residues. The read is trimmed to its CDR3 DNA, 42 bases read in frame from base 1. V gives up 1 base and J gives up 5 bases, and the segment between their germline ends measures 12 bases. CDR1 and CDR2 (SGHRS, YFSETQ) derive from the germline V gene. Overall study results and their limits: VDJdb matching was skewed toward anti-spike CD8 responses and likely underestimated virus-specific expansions by missing private and CD4 specificities.

Set within a cohort of healthcare workers in London, UK, this nested case-control study involved weekly PCR testing of nasopharyngeal swabs along with blood sampling. Healthcare workers were recruited between 23 and 31 March 2020, during the week of the UK lockdown, and were followed weekly for up to about 16 weeks. This receptor was identified in an adult who was a healthcare worker with PCR-confirmed SARS-CoV-2 infection or an uninfected control (not recorded which). The V and J segments used are TRBV5-1 and TRBJ2-5; no D gene call is confident. Material: whole blood. Here the CDR3 is given as CASSLMINGETQYF. The bases read TGCGCCAGCAGCTTGATGATTAACGGGGAGACCCAGTACTTC.